In this sample, the clone carrying this TCR beta chain turned up many times. Antigen: not known. The data are from a study of T cells in Graves' hyperthyroidism and ophthalmopathy. Whole-study findings and limits: Expanded thyroid clonotypes (above 0.001) were mostly also found in blood.

Hyperthyroidism of Graves' type that showed no ophthalmopathy progression within 18 months was stable. Patients showing uncontrolled infection, other autoimmune disease, pregnancy or lactation were ineligible. The diagnostic basis comprised clinical symptoms, serum thyroxine and TRAb, thyroid ultrasound and orbital computed tomography. Amplification of TCR beta CDR3 regions was performed using RNA transcripts as template. During a first-round RT-PCR of the TCR CDR3, the HTBI primer set was used. TCRdb called the multiplex PCR reads again in MiXCR, with one record for every CDR3 protein. The sample has 300,000 to 400,000 distinct CDR3 sequences; approximately 15% are singletons. The junction had 3 bases not matched to a gene; V was cut back by 3 bases and J by 5 bases. CDR1 is MDHEN and CDR2 is SYDVKM in the germline V gene. This CDR3 has 13 residues.

The sequence derives from a woman aged 55-70 years with Graves' hyperthyroidism. Source material: blood. The chain links TRBV28 to TRBJ1-2; TRBD1 aligns across 7 bases. The CDR3 sequence: CASSLTGKYGYTF. The CDR3 nucleotides read TGTGCCAGCAGTTTGACAGGGAAATATGGCTACACCTTC.